This T cell receptor (beta chain) was retrieved from a study of cytomegalovirus exposure and HLA in healthy donors. Germline V CDR1 and CDR2: MGHRA, YSYEKL. V lost 3 bases and J 2 bases, leaving 13 bases between the germline ends. This CDR3 has 16 amino acids. Repertoires were generated with immunoSEQ multiplex PCR, while TCRdb's copy carries only in-frame clones and drops some. Of just under 150,000 clones in the sample, roughly 87% are singletons; the top ten hold 4.5%. The TCR sequence derives from a man between 18 and 35 years old in good health and CMV-seropositive. The sequenced material came from PBMCs. This sequence joins TRBV4-1 and TRBJ1-4; D unresolved. The CDR3 DNA is TGCGCCAGCAGCCATCCCGTCCCGGGGACTAATGAAAAACTGTTTTTT. Translated, it gives CASSHPVPGTNEKLFF.